This TCR beta chain was obtained from a study of blood T cell repertoires in COVID-19. Study-level information: Samples of COVID-19 (acute and convalescent) were obtained from the United States, Italy and Spain. T cells, B-cell-depleted T cells, or PBMCs supplied cDNA or gDNA.

In the original processing: Amplifying reference gene primers gave estimates of nucleated cell counts. Sequencing used immunoSEQ multiplex PCR; TCRdb keeps in-frame clones, though not all of them. V, J and clone size were drawn from that table, and D and trimming were deduced from the DNA. The sample has approximately 170,000 clones, about nine tenths seen once. Trimming cost V 3 bases and J 4 bases, with 4 bases left between them. The CDR3 is 13 amino acids. From germline, CDR1 is WSHSY and CDR2 SAAADI. The material sequenced was peripheral blood. V gene TRBV10-2 combines with J gene TRBJ1-6; D is ambiguous. The sequence was collected from a woman in her seventies with acute or convalescent COVID-19. In DNA, the CDR3 is TGCGCCAGCAGTGATTATTATAATTCACCCCTCCACTTT. Residues: CASSDYYNSPLHF.